One and the same sample provided the 9 T cell receptor beta chains below, sequenced in a study of blood T cell repertoires in COVID-19. Clones were sequenced by immunoSEQ multiplex PCR, and TCRdb holds only the in-frame ones, with some missing. This table has 130,000 to 150,000 clones, 65% to 90% appearing once. Sample: peripheral blood. The receptors come from a man in his 60s with active or convalescent COVID-19.

The V gene is TRBV13, the J gene TRBJ2-7; weak D call: TRBD1 (6 bases). Trimming took 3 bases from V and 4 from J, leaving 10 bases between them. Germline V gene sequence: CDR1 PRHDT, CDR2 FYEKMQ (reference sequence). The CDR3 has 13 amino acids. CDR3 DNA: TGTGCCAGCAGCTTGTTCAGGGGTTACGAGCAGTACTTC. It encodes CASSLFRGYEQYF.

This clone is a singleton in its sample. The chain is built from TRBV7-2 and TRBJ1-6; 8 nucleotides line up with TRBD1. The junction had 14 bases not matched to a gene; V was cut back by 8 bases and J by 8 bases. The CDR3 length is 16 residues. CDR1 and CDR2 (germline): SGHTA, FQGNSA. The CDR3 loop reads CASSKGMAGGDSPLHF. CDR3 sequence (DNA): TGTGCCAGCTCGAAGGGTATGGCAGGGGGCGATTCACCCCTCCACTTT.

The CDR3 sequence is CASSRTSGRGNIQYF. CDR3 DNA: TGTGCCAGCAGCCGGACTAGCGGGAGAGGAAACATTCAGTACTTC. This sequence joins TRBV16 and TRBJ2-4; TRBD2 agrees at 13 bases. CDR1 KGHSY and CDR2 FQNENV come from the germline V gene. The trim removed 4 bases at V and 6 bases at J, leaving 3 bases unmatched. The CDR3 has 15 amino acids.

This chain uses TRBV27 with TRBJ1-3; D ambiguous. Germline CDR1 reads MNHEY; CDR2 reads SMNVEV (reference sequence). The CDR3 has 15 residues. The V and J ends lost 8 bases and 0 bases respectively, with 14 bases between them. CDR3 in amino acids: CASCPLSGSGNTIYF. Here the CDR3 DNA reads TGTGCCAGCTGCCCACTCTCGGGCTCTGGAAACACCATATATTTT.

The rearrangement uses TRBV9 and TRBJ1-1; TRBD1 is a possible D gene (6 bases). V lost 3 bases to trimming and J lost 3 bases, with 12 bases between them. The CDR3 sequence is 14 residues long. Germline-derived CDR1 and CDR2 are SGDLS and YYNGEE. CDR3 protein: CASSEKDRYTEAFF. The CDR3 DNA sequence: TGTGCCAGCAGCGAAAAAGACAGGTACACTGAAGCTTTCTTT.

The CDR3 bases are TGTGCCAGCAGCTCTTATACGACAGGGGAGCGTGGCTACACCTTC. Its protein is CASSSYTTGERGYTF. V is TRBV11-3 and J is TRBJ1-2, with 8 bases that match TRBD1. V was pared by 4 bases and J by 7 bases, with 11 bases of the junction left unmatched. The CDR3 sequence is 15 residues long. Germline V gene lookup returns CDR1 SGHNT and CDR2 YENEEA.

V gene TRBV7-9 combines with J gene TRBJ1-2; 9 bases are shared with TRBD1. The ends lost 5 bases at V and 4 bases at J; junction bases unmatched: 5. The germline V gene encodes CDR1 SEHNR and CDR2 FQNEAQ (reference sequence). The CDR3 extends over 14 amino acids. CDR3 in amino acids: CASSQAGQGYGYTF. For the CDR3, the DNA is TGTGCCAGCAGCCAAGCGGGACAGGGCTATGGCTACACCTTC.

The rearrangement joins TRBV6-2 or TRBV6-3 to TRBJ1-1; no clear D. V was clipped by 2 bases and J by 8 bases, with 18 bases between them. Looked up from germline, CDR1 is MNHEY and CDR2 is SVGEGT. The CDR3 is 15 residues long. The CDR3 loop is CASSYAGPPGLEAFF. The CDR3 coding sequence is TGTGCCAGCAGTTACGCGGGCCCTCCGGGATTAGAAGCTTTCTTT.

This clone was recorded once. The V gene is TRBV6-2 or TRBV6-3, the J gene TRBJ2-4; no clear D. In germline, CDR1 is MNHEY, CDR2 SVGEGT. CDR3 length: 17 residues. V dropped 4 bases and J dropped 0 bases, with 16 bases sitting between them. The CDR3 nucleotides are TGTGCCAGCAGTTCCCCTTTCCCCGGTGGAGCCAAAAACATTCAGTACTTC. Translating it yields CASSSPFPGGAKNIQYF.